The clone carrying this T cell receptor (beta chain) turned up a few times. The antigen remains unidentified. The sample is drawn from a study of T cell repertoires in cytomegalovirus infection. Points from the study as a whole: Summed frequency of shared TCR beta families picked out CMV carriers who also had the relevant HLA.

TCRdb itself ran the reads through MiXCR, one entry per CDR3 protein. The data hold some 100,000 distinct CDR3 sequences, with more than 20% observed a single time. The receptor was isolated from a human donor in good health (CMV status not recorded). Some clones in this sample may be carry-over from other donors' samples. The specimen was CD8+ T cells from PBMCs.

CDR3 nucleotide sequence: TGCAGTGCTGGACTAGGGAGCGTCTACGAGCAGTACTTC. It codes for CSAGLGSVYEQYF. This chain joins TRBV20-1 and TRBJ2-7, with 7 bases matching TRBD2. Germline V CDR1 and CDR2: DFQATT, SNEGSKA (reference sequence). The CDR3 contains 13 residues. V shed 5 bases and J 3 bases; nucleotides not matched to a gene: 7.